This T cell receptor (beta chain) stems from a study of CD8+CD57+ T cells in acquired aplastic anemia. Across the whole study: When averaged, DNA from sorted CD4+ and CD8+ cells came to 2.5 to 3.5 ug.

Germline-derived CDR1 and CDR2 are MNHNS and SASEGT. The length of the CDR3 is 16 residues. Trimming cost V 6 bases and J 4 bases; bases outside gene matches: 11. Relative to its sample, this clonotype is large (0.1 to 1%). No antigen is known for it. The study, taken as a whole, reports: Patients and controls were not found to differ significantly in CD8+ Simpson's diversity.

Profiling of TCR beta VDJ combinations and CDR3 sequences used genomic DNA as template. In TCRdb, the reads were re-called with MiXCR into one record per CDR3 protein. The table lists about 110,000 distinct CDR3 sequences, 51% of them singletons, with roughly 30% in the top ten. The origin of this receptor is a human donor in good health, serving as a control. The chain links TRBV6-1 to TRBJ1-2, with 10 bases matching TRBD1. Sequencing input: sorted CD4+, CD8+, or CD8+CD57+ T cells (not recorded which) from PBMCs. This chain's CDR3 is CASSLQTGTGVYGYTF. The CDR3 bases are TGTGCCAGCAGCCTACAAACCGGGACAGGGGTCTATGGCTACACCTTC.